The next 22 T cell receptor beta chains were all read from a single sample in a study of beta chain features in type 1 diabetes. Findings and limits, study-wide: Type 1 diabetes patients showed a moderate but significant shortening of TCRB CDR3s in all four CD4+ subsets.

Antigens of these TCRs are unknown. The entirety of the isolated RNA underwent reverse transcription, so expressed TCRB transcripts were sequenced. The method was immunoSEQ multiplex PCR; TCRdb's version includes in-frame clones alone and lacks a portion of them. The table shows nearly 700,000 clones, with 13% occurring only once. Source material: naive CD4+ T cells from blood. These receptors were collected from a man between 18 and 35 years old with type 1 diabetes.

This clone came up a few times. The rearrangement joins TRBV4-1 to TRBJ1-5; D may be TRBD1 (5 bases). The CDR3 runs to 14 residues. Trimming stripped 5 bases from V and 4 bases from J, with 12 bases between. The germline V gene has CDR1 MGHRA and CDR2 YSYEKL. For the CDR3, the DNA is TGCGCCAGCAGCGATTTTTGGGGGAATCAGCCCCAGCATTTT. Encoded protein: CASSDFWGNQPQHF.

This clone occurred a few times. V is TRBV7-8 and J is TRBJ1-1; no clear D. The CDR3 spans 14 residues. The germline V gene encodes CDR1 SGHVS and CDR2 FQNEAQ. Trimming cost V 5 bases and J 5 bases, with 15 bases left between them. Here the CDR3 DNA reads TGTGCCAGCAGCACCACAGAAGTAGGAACTGAAGCTTTCTTT. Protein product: CASSTTEVGTEAFF.

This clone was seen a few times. The CDR3 here is CASSVGQGTYEQYF. The DNA of the CDR3 is TGTGCCAGTAGTGTCGGACAGGGAACCTACGAGCAGTACTTC. V is TRBV19 and J is TRBJ2-7; 8 bases map to TRBD1. V lost 5 bases, J lost 2 bases, and 5 bases stayed unmatched. Per germline, CDR1 LNHDA and CDR2 SQIVND (reference sequence). The CDR3 loop spans 14 amino acids.

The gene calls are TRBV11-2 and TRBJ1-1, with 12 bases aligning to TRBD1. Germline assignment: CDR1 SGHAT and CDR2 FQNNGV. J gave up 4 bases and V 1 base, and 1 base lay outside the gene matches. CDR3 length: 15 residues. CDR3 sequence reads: CASSLVGQGATEAFF. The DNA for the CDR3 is TGTGCCAGCAGCTTAGTGGGACAGGGGGCCACTGAAGCTTTCTTT.

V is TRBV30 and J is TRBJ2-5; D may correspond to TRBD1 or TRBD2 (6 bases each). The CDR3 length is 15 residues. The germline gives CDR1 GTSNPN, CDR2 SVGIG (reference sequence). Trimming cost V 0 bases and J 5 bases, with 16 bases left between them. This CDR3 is CAWSVSLGGKETQYF. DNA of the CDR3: TGTGCCTGGAGTGTAAGCCTCGGGGGCAAGGAGACCCAGTACTTC.

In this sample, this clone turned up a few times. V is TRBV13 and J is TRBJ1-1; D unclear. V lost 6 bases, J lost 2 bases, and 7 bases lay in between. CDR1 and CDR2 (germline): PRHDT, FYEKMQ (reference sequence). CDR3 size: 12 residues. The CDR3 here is CASRPVNTEAFF. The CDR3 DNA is TGTGCCAGCAGGCCGGTAAACACTGAAGCTTTCTTT.

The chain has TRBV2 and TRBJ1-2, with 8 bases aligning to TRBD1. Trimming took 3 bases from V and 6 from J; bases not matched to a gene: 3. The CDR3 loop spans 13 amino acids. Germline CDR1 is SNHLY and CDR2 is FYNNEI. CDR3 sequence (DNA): TGTGCCAGCAGTGAGCAGGGGGCGGATGGCTACACCTTC. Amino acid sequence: CASSEQGADGYTF.

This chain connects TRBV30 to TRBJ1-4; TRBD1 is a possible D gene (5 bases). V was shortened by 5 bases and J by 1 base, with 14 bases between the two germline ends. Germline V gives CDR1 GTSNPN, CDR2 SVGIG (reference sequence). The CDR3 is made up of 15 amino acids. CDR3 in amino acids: CAWVVPGKTNEKLFF. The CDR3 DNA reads TGTGCCTGGGTGGTCCCAGGGAAAACTAATGAAAAACTGTTTTTT. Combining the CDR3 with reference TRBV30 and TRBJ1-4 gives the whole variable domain SQTIHQWPATLVQPVGSPLSLECTVEGTSNPNLYWYRQAAGRGLQLLFYSVGIGQISSEVPQNLSASRPQDRQFILSSKKLLLSDSGFYLCAWVVPGKTNEKLFFGSGTQLSVL.

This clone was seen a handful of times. The CDR3 nucleotides read TGTGCCAGCAGCGTGGCCGAGGGGCAGGCCTATGGCTACACCTTC. This sequence encodes CASSVAEGQAYGYTF. V and J are TRBV9 and TRBJ1-2; D is perhaps TRBD1 (5 bases). Deletions cut 2 bases from V and 4 bases from J, with 15 bases between. Germline values: CDR1 SGDLS, CDR2 YYNGEE. This CDR3 spans 15 amino acids. Based on the CDR3 plus reference TRBV9 and TRBJ1-2, the full variable domain is DSGVTQTPKHLITATGQRVTLRCSPRSGDLSVYWYQQSLDQGLQFLIQYYNGEERAKGNILERFSAQQFPDLHSELNLSSLELGDSALYFCASSVAEGQAYGYTFGSGTRLTVV.

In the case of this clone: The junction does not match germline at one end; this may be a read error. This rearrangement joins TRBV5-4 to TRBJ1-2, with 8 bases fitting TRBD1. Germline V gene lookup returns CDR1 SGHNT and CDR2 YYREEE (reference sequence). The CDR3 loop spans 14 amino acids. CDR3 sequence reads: CATSPGQALYGYTF. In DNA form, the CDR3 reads TGTGCCACCAGCCCGGGACAGGCACTCTATGGCTACACCTTC.

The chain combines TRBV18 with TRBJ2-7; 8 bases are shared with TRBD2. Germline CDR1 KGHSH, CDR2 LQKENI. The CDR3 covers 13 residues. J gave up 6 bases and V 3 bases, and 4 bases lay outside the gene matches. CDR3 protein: CASSPGLAGEQYF. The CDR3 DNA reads TGTGCCAGCTCACCTGGTCTAGCGGGCGAGCAGTACTTC.

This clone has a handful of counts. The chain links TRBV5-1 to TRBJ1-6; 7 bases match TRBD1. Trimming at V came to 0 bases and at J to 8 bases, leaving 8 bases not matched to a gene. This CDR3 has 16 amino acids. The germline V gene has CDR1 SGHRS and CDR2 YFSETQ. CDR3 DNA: TGCGCCAGCAGCTTGGTCGCGGAGACAGGGCATTCACCCCTCCACTTT. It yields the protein CASSLVAETGHSPLHF.

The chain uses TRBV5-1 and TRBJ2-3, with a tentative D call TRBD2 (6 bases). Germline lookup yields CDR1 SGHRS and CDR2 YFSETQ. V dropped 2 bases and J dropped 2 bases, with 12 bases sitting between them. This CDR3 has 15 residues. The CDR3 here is CASSLTSPHTDTQYF. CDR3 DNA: TGCGCCAGCAGCTTAACTAGCCCACACACAGATACGCAGTATTTT.

DNA of the CDR3: TGTGCCAGCAGCGCTAGACAGATTAACACTGAAGCTTTCTTT. It translates to CASSARQINTEAFF. The rearrangement joins TRBV14 to TRBJ1-1, with TRBD1 as a possible D gene (5 bases). The CDR3 has 14 residues. The V gene's germline CDR1 is SGHDN and CDR2 FVKESK. Trimming pared 5 bases from V and 2 bases from J, leaving 12 bases between.

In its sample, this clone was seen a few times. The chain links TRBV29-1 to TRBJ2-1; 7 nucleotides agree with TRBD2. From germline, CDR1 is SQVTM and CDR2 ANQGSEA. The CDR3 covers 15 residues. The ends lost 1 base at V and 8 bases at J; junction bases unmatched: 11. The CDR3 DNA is TGCAGCGTTGAAGGATCAGCGGGGAAATACGATGAGCAGTTCTTC. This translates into CSVEGSAGKYDEQFF.

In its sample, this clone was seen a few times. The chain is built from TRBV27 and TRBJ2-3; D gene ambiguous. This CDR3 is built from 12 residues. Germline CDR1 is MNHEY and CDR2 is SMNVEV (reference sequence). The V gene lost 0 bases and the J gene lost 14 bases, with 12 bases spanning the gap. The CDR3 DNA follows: TGTGCCAGCAGTTTATCAGCAGTACCGGGGTATTTT. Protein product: CASSLSAVPGYF.

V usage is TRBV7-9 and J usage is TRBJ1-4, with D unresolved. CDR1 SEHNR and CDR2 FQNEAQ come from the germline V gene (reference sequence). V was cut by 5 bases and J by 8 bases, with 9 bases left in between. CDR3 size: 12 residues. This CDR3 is CASSPQPEKLFF. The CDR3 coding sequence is TGTGCCAGCAGCCCTCAGCCGGAAAAACTGTTTTTT.

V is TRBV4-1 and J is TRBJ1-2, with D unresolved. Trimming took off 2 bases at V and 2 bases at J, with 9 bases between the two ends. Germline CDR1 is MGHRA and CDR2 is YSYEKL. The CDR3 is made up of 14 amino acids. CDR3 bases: TGCGCCAGCAGCCAACCGGTTCGCAACTATGGCTACACCTTC. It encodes CASSQPVRNYGYTF.

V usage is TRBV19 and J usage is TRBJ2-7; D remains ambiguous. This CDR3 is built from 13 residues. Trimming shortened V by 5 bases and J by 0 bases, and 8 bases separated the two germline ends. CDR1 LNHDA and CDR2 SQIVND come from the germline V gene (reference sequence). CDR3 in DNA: TGTGCCAGTAGTGTCAAATCCTCCTACGAGCAGTACTTC. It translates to CASSVKSSYEQYF.

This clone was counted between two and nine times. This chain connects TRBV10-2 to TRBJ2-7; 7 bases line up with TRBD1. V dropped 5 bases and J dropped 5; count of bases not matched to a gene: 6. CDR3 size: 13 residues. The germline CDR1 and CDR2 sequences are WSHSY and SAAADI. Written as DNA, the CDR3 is TGCGCCAGCAGTCAGGGGGTTTTCGACGAGCAGTACTTC. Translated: CASSQGVFDEQYF.

This CDR3 is CASRSIGGNEQFF. CDR3 DNA sequence: TGCGCCAGCAGGAGTATCGGGGGCAATGAGCAGTTCTTC. The chain is built from TRBV4-1 and TRBJ2-1; possible D gene TRBD2, 6 bases. The CDR3 runs 13 residues. Germline assignment: CDR1 MGHRA and CDR2 YSYEKL. With 6 bases removed from V and 6 bases from J, the gap between germline ends came to 12 bases.

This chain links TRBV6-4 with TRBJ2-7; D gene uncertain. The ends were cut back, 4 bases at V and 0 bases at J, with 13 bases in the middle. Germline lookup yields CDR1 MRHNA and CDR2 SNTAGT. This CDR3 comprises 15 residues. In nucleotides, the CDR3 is TGTGCCAGCAGTGCCCAAGCCGGACCCTCCTACGAGCAGTACTTC. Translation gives CASSAQAGPSYEQYF.